This T cell receptor beta chain was documented in a study of blood T cell repertoires in COVID-19. V lost 1 base to trimming and J lost 6 bases; unmatched junction nucleotides: 7. The CDR3 spans 15 residues. Germline values: CDR1 KGHSH, CDR2 LQKENI. Authors' methods: Amplifying reference gene primers gave estimates of nucleated cell counts. Method: immunoSEQ multiplex PCR; TCRdb's copy keeps in-frame clones and lacks some. V and J calls and clone size come straight from that table; D and trimming were deduced from the DNA. The repertoire holds 90,000 to 120,000 clones, with about 85% as singletons. The sequence was collected from a human donor in a cohort sampled during active COVID-19. The V gene is TRBV18, the J gene TRBJ2-7; the match to TRBD1 covers 9 bases. Source material: peripheral blood. The CDR3 bases are TGTGCCAGCTCACCACAAGCACAGGGGGCGTCCGAGCAGTACTTC. This codes for CASSPQAQGASEQYF.